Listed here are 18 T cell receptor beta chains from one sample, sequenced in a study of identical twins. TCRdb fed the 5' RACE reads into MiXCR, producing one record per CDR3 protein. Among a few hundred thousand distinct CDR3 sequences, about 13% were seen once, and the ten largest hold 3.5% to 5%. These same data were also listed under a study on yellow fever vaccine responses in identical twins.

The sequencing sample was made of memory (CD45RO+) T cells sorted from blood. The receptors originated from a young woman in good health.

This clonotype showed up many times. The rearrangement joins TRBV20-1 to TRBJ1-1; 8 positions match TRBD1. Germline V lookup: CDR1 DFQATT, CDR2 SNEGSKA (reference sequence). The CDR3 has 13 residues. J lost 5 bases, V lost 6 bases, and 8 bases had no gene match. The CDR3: CSAQTGAGTEAFF. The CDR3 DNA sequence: TGCAGTGCACAGACAGGGGCAGGGACTGAAGCTTTCTTT.

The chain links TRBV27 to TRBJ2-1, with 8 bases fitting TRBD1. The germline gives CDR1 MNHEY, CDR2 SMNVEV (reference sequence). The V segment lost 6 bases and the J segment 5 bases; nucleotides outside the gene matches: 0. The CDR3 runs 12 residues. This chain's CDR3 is CASRDRDNEQFF. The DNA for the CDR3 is TGTGCCAGCAGGGACAGGGACAATGAGCAGTTCTTC.

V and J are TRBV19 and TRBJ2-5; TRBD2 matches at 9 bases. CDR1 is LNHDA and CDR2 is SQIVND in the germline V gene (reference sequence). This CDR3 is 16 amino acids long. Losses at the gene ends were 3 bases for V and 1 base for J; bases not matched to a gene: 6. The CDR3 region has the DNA TGTGCCAGTAGTATGTCGGAAGCGGGAGGCCAAGAGACCCAGTACTTC. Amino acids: CASSMSEAGGQETQYF.

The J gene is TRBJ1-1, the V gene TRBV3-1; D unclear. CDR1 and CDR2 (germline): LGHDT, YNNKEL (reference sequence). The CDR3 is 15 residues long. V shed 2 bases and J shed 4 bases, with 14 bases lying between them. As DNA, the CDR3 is TGTGCCAGCAGCCAAAAGGCAGGATCAGGCACTGAAGCTTTCTTT. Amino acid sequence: CASSQKAGSGTEAFF.

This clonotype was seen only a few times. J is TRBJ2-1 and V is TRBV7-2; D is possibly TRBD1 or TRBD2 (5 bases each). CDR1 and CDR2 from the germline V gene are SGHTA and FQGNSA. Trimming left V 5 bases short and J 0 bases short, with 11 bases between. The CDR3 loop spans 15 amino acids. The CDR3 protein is CASSPGRASYNEQFF. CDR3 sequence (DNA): TGTGCCAGCAGCCCGGGGCGTGCCTCCTACAATGAGCAGTTCTTC.

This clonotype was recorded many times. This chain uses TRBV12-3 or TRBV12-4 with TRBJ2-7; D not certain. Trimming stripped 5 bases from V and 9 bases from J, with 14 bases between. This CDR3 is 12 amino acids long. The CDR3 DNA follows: TGTGCCAGCAGTCCCCGTTCTAATGTGCAGTACTTC. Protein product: CASSPRSNVQYF.

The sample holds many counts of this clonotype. The chain's CDR3 is CASGLAGTGGVWNEQFF. The CDR3 DNA reads as TGTGCTAGTGGTTTGGCCGGGACAGGGGGCGTTTGGAATGAGCAGTTCTTC. The chain joins TRBV12-5 to TRBJ2-1, with 12 positions matching TRBD1. Losses at the gene ends were 1 base for V and 7 bases for J; bases not matched to a gene: 8. Looked up from germline, CDR1 is LGHNT and CDR2 is FRNRAP. There are 17 residues in the CDR3.

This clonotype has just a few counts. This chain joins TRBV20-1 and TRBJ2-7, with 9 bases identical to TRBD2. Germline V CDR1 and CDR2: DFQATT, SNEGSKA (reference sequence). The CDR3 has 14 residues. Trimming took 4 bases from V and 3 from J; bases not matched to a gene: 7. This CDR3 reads CSAKKGLAIYEQYF. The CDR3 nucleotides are TGCAGTGCTAAGAAGGGACTAGCAATCTACGAGCAGTACTTC.

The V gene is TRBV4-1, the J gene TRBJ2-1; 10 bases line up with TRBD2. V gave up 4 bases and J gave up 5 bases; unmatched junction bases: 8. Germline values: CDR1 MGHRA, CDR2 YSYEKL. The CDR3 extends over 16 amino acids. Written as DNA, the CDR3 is TGCGCCAGCAGCCGCCGAACTAGCGGGGCTGACAATGAGCAGTTCTTC. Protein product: CASSRRTSGADNEQFF.

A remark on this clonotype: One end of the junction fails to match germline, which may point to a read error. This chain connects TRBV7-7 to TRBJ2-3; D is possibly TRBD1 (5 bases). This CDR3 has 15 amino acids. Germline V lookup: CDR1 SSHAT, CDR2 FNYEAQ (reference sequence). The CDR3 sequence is CASSLGAAYTDTQYF. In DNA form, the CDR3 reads TGTGCTAGCAGCTTAGGGGCCGCTTACACAGATACGCAGTATTTT.

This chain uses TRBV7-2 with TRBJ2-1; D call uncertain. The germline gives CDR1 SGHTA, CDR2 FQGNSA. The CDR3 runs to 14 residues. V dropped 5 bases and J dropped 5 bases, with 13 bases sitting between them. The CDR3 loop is CASSPAPNNNEQFF. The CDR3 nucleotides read TGTGCCAGCAGCCCTGCCCCGAATAACAATGAGCAGTTCTTC.

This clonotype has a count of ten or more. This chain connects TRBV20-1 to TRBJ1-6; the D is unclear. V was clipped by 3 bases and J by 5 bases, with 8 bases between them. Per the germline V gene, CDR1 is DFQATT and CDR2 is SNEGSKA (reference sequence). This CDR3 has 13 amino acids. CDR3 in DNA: TGCAGTGCTAGTCCGGCGAATAATTCACCCCTCCACTTT. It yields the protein CSASPANNSPLHF.

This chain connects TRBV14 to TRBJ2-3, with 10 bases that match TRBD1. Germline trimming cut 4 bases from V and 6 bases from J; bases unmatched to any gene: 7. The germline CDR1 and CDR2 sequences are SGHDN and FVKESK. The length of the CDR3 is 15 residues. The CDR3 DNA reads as TGTGCCAGCAGCCGAAGGGACAGGGGTTTCGATACGCAGTATTTT. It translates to CASSRRDRGFDTQYF.

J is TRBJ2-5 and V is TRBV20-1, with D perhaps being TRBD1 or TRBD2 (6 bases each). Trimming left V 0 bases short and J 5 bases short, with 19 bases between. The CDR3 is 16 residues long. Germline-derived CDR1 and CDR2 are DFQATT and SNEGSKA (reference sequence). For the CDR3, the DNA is TGCAGTGCTAGAGATCTATTTGGGGGGCAGGGGGAGACCCAGTACTTC. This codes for CSARDLFGGQGETQYF.

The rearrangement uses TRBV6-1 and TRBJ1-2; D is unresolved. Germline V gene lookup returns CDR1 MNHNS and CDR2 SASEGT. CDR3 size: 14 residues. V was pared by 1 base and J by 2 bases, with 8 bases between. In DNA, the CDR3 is TGTGCCAGCAGTGAAGGGATATCCAACTATGGCTACACCTTC. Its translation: CASSEGISNYGYTF.

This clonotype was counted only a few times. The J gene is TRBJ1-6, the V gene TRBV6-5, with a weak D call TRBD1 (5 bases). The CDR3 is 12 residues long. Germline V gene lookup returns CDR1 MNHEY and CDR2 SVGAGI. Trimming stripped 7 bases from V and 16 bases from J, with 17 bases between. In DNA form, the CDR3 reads TGTGCCAGCACCCAGAGAGGGACCGGACTCCACTTT. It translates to CASTQRGTGLHF.

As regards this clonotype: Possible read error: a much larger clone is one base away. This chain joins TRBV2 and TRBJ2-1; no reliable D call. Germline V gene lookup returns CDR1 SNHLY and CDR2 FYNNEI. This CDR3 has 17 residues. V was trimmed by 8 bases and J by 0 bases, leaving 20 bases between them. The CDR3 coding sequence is TGTGCCAGCTGTTTACGGGTTCCTTTAAGCTCCTACAATGAGCAGTTCTTC. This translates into CASCLRVPLSSYNEQFF.

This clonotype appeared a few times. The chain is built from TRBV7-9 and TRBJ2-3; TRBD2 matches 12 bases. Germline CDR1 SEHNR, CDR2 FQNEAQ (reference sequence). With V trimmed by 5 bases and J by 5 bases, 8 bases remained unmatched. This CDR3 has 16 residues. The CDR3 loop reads CASSPMPGLAGDTQYF. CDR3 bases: TGTGCCAGCAGCCCAATGCCGGGACTAGCGGGAGATACGCAGTATTTT.